The 27 T cell receptor beta chains reported below all come from one sample, sequenced in a study of cytotoxic CD8 clonotypes in ibrutinib-treated CLL. Produced via immunoSEQ multiplex PCR; TCRdb's table is partial and in-frame only. The data show fewer than 400,000 clones, under 70% seen once. This sample comprised PBMCs, obtained after 36 months of ibrutinib treatment. The source of these receptors is a human donor with chronic lymphocytic leukemia.

This clone was found a few times. The J gene is TRBJ2-7, the V gene TRBV15; D possibly corresponds to TRBD1 (6 bases). With 4 bases removed from V and 0 bases from J, the gap between germline ends came to 10 bases. Germline CDR1 and CDR2: LNHNV and YYDKDF (reference sequence). The CDR3 runs to 14 residues. The CDR3 is CATSKDRISYEQYF. The CDR3 coding sequence is TGTGCCACCAGCAAAGACAGGATCTCCTACGAGCAGTACTTC.

With respect to this clone: Mismatch with germline at one junction end may stem from a read error. The chain employs TRBV5-1 and TRBJ1-1, with D perhaps matching TRBD1 (5 bases). The CDR3 loop spans 13 amino acids. CDR1 and CDR2 from the germline V gene are SGHRS and YFSETQ. In nucleotides, the CDR3 is TGCGCCAGCACCGGGACTCCCGCCACTGAGGCTTTCTTT. Encoded protein: CASTGTPATEAFF. The whole variable domain, remainder taken from reference TRBV5-1 and TRBJ1-1, is KAGVTQTPRYLIKTRGQQVTLSCSPISGHRSVSWYQQTPGQGLQFLFEYFSETQRNKGNFPGRFSGRQFSNSRSEMNVSTLELGDSALYLCASTGTPATEAFFGQGTRLTVV.

This clone was found a few times. The V call is TRBV7-2, the J call TRBJ2-1; 14 bases fit TRBD2. The CDR3 totals 17 residues. The V gene end was trimmed by 5 bases and the J gene end by 3 bases; junction bases not matched to a gene: 6. The germline V gene encodes CDR1 SGHTA and CDR2 FQGNSA. The CDR3 nucleotides are TGTGCCAGCAGCCCGACTAGCGGGGGGGCTATCTACAATGAGCAGTTCTTC. Translated, it gives CASSPTSGGAIYNEQFF. The full variable domain, completed using reference TRBV7-2 and TRBJ2-1, is GAGVSQSPSNKVTEKGKDVELRCDPISGHTALYWYRQSLGQGLEFLIYFQGNSAPDKSGLPSDRFSAERTGGSVSTLTIQRTQQEDSAVYLCASSPTSGGAIYNEQFFGPGTRLTVL.

This clone turned up a few times. The V gene is TRBV7-6, the J gene TRBJ2-3; D is perhaps TRBD2 (5 bases). V lost 7 bases and J lost 11, with 16 bases in between. From germline, CDR1 is SGHVS and CDR2 FNYEAQ. The CDR3 is 12 amino acids. This chain's CDR3 is CASTPNGVMQYF. The CDR3 DNA sequence: TGTGCCAGCACCCCCAACGGGGTTATGCAGTATTTT.

The chain uses TRBV7-3 and TRBJ1-1; 9 bases line up with TRBD1. This CDR3 contains 14 residues. V shed 10 bases, J shed 6 bases, and the junction held 12 bases outside the gene matches. CDR1 is SGHTA, CDR2 FQGTGA, per germline. CDR3 loop: CAIRRGTGTAEAFF. DNA for the CDR3: TGTGCCATCCGGAGGGGGACAGGGACCGCTGAAGCTTTCTTT. The full variable domain, rest sourced from reference TRBV7-3 and TRBJ1-1, is GAGVSQTPSNKVTEKGKYVELRCDPISGHTALYWYRQSLGQGPEFLIYFQGTGAADDSGLPNDRFFAVRPEGSVSTLKIQRTERGDSAVYLCAIRRGTGTAEAFFGQGTRLTVV.

The J gene is TRBJ1-5, the V gene TRBV6-5; no definite D call. With 7 bases removed from V and 4 bases from J, the gap between germline ends came to 11 bases. The germline V gene has CDR1 MNHEY and CDR2 SVGAGI. This CDR3 region has 13 residues. CDR3 sequence (DNA): TGTGCCAGCATGGCGGGGTCTAATCAGCCCCAGCATTTT. Encoded protein: CASMAGSNQPQHF.

This chain connects TRBV5-4 to TRBJ2-7; D uncertain. There are 15 residues in the CDR3. Per the germline V gene, CDR1 is SGHNT and CDR2 is YYREEE (reference sequence). V was pared by 0 bases and J by 0 bases, with 10 bases between. CDR3 sequence: CASSLDLLGSYEQYF. The DNA of the CDR3 is TGTGCCAGCAGCTTGGATCTCCTCGGCTCCTACGAGCAGTACTTC.

The rearrangement links TRBV7-2 to TRBJ2-3, with no clear D. CDR3 size: 13 residues. Germline V lookup: CDR1 SGHTA, CDR2 FQGNSA. Trimming took 3 bases from V and 4 from J, leaving 8 bases between them. In DNA form, the CDR3 reads TGTGCCAGCAGCTTTTTGCGCGCAGATACGCAGTATTTT. The encoded protein is CASSFLRADTQYF. Full variable domain (outside the CDR3, taken from reference TRBV7-2 and TRBJ2-3): GAGVSQSPSNKVTEKGKDVELRCDPISGHTALYWYRQSLGQGLEFLIYFQGNSAPDKSGLPSDRFSAERTGGSVSTLTIQRTQQEDSAVYLCASSFLRADTQYFGPGTRLTVL.

This chain uses TRBV28 with TRBJ1-1; no definite D call. This CDR3 comprises 13 residues. V gave up 8 bases and J gave up 3 bases, with 13 bases separating them. Germline V gene sequence: CDR1 MDHEN, CDR2 SYDVKM. CDR3 sequence (DNA): TGTGCCAGCTCCTTGACACTTTACACTGAAGCTTTCTTT. It translates to CASSLTLYTEAFF.

This clone was seen more than once but under ten times. The chain has TRBV28 and TRBJ1-5, with 8 bases that match TRBD1. V lost 2 bases, J lost 7 bases, and 7 bases stayed unmatched. Germline CDR1 is MDHEN and CDR2 is SYDVKM. The CDR3 is 15 residues long. As DNA, the CDR3 is TGTGCCAGCAGTTTAGGGGGACAGGCGCAGCAGCCCCAGCATTTT. Translating it yields CASSLGGQAQQPQHF.

J is TRBJ1-3 and V is TRBV4-1, with a possible D match to TRBD1 (5 bases). V was shortened by 0 bases and J by 5 bases, with 11 bases between the two germline ends. CDR3 size: 15 residues. CDR1 is MGHRA, CDR2 YSYEKL, per germline. The CDR3 spells CASSQERMDRNTIYF. In DNA form, the CDR3 reads TGCGCCAGCAGCCAAGAAAGGATGGACAGAAACACCATATATTTT.

This clone was recorded a few times. The rearrangement links TRBV6-5 to TRBJ2-7; D may be TRBD2 (6 bases). Trimming stripped 7 bases from V and 0 bases from J, with 16 bases between. The CDR3 contains 15 residues. The germline CDR1 and CDR2 sequences are MNHEY and SVGAGI. The CDR3 bases are TGTGCCAGCACCGACCTAGGGCGGGGCTCCTACGAGCAGTACTTC. Translated, it gives CASTDLGRGSYEQYF.

This clone appeared a few times. The CDR3 sequence: CATSRVPESVDGYTF. CDR3 DNA: TGTGCCACCAGCAGAGTGCCGGAGTCGGTGGATGGCTACACCTTC. V and J are TRBV15 and TRBJ1-2; no clear D gene. Germline V CDR1 and CDR2: LNHNV, YYDKDF (reference sequence). This CDR3 is 15 amino acids long. V was clipped by 1 base and J by 6 bases, with 15 bases between them. Full variable domain (missing parts from reference TRBV15 and TRBJ1-2): DAMVIQNPRYQVTQFGKPVTLSCSQTLNHNVMYWYQQKSSQAPKLLFHYYDKDFNNEADTPDNFQSRRPNTSFCFLDIRSPGLGDTAMYLCATSRVPESVDGYTFGSGTRLTVV.

The rearrangement links TRBV28 to TRBJ1-5; D not certain. CDR1 is MDHEN and CDR2 is SYDVKM in the germline V gene. The CDR3 is 13 amino acids. The CDR3 DNA follows: TGTGCGGCGGCAAAGGGAAACAATCAGCCCCAGCATTTT. Residues: CAAAKGNNQPQHF.

CDR3 DNA: TGTGCCAGCCCCGGGAGGTACTATGGCTACACCTTC. Translated, it gives CASPGRYYGYTF. The rearrangement joins TRBV6-5 to TRBJ1-2; the D is unclear. V was trimmed by 8 bases and J by 3 bases, leaving 10 bases between them. Germline V gene sequence: CDR1 MNHEY, CDR2 SVGAGI. The CDR3 is 12 residues long.

This chain links TRBV7-9 with TRBJ2-5; the match to TRBD1 covers 7 bases. Germline V gene sequence: CDR1 SEHNR, CDR2 FQNEAQ (reference sequence). Germline trimming cut 5 bases from V and 1 base from J; bases unmatched to any gene: 4. The CDR3 extends over 14 amino acids. The CDR3 DNA reads as TGTGCCAGCAGCGACAGGGCCATCCAAGAGACCCAGTACTTC. It translates to CASSDRAIQETQYF. Full variable domain (rest looked up from reference TRBV7-9 and TRBJ2-5): DTGVSQNPRHKITKRGQNVTFRCDPISEHNRLYWYRQTLGQGPEFLTYFQNEAQLEKSRLLSDRFSAERPKGSFSTLEIQRTEQGDSAMYLCASSDRAIQETQYFGPGTRLLVL.

The chain recombines TRBV4-1 with TRBJ2-7, with D perhaps given as TRBD1 or TRBD2 (6 bases each). V lost 4 bases and J lost 6, with 22 bases in between. Germline V lookup: CDR1 MGHRA, CDR2 YSYEKL. The CDR3 covers 16 residues. The CDR3 nucleotides are TGCGCCAGCAGCCGGACGCCGGGGGACACTTTCGCCGAGCAGTACTTC. This translates into CASSRTPGDTFAEQYF.

The gene calls are TRBV29-1 and TRBJ1-2; no firm D call. CDR1 and CDR2 (germline): SQVTM, ANQGSEA. The CDR3 runs 15 residues. The germline V and J ends were trimmed by 1 base and 5 bases, with 17 bases remaining between them. DNA of the CDR3: TGCAGCGTTGAAGGATCTCTGAGGAGGGAATATGGCTACACCTTC. Protein product: CSVEGSLRREYGYTF.

This chain links TRBV29-1 with TRBJ1-2, with D maybe TRBD1 (6 bases). V lost 4 bases and J lost 9, with 12 bases in between. Germline CDR1 is SQVTM and CDR2 is ANQGSEA. CDR3 length: 11 residues. The CDR3: CSVAGERSYTF. CDR3 nucleotide sequence: TGCAGCGTTGCAGGGGAGAGGAGCTACACCTTC.

V and J are TRBV19 and TRBJ2-7; 11 bases are shared with TRBD1. V gave up 3 bases and J gave up 4 bases; unmatched junction bases: 5. The CDR3 spans 15 residues. CDR1 LNHDA and CDR2 SQIVND come from the germline V gene (reference sequence). This chain's CDR3 is CASSIKGTGGYEQYF. CDR3 DNA sequence: TGTGCCAGTAGTATCAAAGGGACAGGGGGTTACGAGCAGTACTTC.

The chain carries TRBV7-8 and TRBJ2-7; D perhaps matches TRBD1 (5 bases). This CDR3 region has 13 residues. Looked up from germline, CDR1 is SGHVS and CDR2 is FQNEAQ. V lost 5 bases to trimming and J lost 7 bases, with 15 bases between them. CDR3 DNA sequence: TGTGCCAGCAGCCAAACTGTGGGGCGGGAGCAGTACTTC. Residues: CASSQTVGREQYF. The complete variable domain, with remaining parts taken from reference TRBV7-8 and TRBJ2-7, reads GAGVSQSPRYKVAKRGQDVALRCDPISGHVSLFWYQQALGQGPEFLTYFQNEAQLDKSGLPSDRFFAERPEGSVSTLKIQRTQQEDSAVYLCASSQTVGREQYFGPGTRLTVT.

V and J are TRBV6-6 and TRBJ1-1; maybe TRBD1 (5 bases). The CDR3 has 12 amino acids. V was pared by 2 bases and J by 11 bases, with 12 bases between. The germline CDR1 and CDR2 sequences are MNHNY and SVGAGI (reference sequence). The CDR3 nucleotides are TGTGCCAGCAGTTACCTCAGGGTTGGGGCTTTCTTT. It encodes CASSYLRVGAFF.

CDR3 residues: CASSVGNNNYGYTF. Here the CDR3 DNA reads TGTGCCAGCAGCGTAGGTAACAACAACTATGGCTACACCTTC. The chain couples TRBV9 to TRBJ1-2, with D unresolved. V was cut by 0 bases and J by 2 bases, with 8 bases left in between. The CDR3 totals 14 residues. Germline V gene lookup returns CDR1 SGDLS and CDR2 YYNGEE.

V gene TRBV7-9 combines with J gene TRBJ1-3; weak D call: TRBD1 (5 bases). The germline CDR1 and CDR2 sequences are SEHNR and FQNEAQ (reference sequence). Trimming removed 2 bases from V and 3 bases from J, with 11 bases in between. This CDR3 contains 15 residues. The CDR3, as DNA: TGTGCCAGCAGCTTATCGGCAGGGTTTGGAAACACCATATATTTT. It yields the protein CASSLSAGFGNTIYF. Together with reference TRBV7-9 and TRBJ1-3, the CDR3 gives the full variable domain: DTGVSQNPRHKITKRGQNVTFRCDPISEHNRLYWYRQTLGQGPEFLTYFQNEAQLEKSRLLSDRFSAERPKGSFSTLEIQRTEQGDSAMYLCASSLSAGFGNTIYFGEGSWLTVV.

The V call is TRBV11-3, the J call TRBJ2-5; D may correspond to TRBD1 or TRBD2 (5 bases each). Germline CDR1 is SGHNT and CDR2 is YENEEA. CDR3 length equals 16 residues. V was trimmed by 1 base and J by 2 bases, leaving 14 bases between them. CDR3 nucleotide sequence: TGTGCCAGCAGCTTAGGGGTCGAGGGGCGGCAAGAGACCCAGTACTTC. It encodes CASSLGVEGRQETQYF.

This chain joins TRBV19 and TRBJ1-4, with 8 nucleotides matching TRBD1. From germline, CDR1 is LNHDA and CDR2 SQIVND (reference sequence). The CDR3 sequence is 13 residues long. V was clipped by 10 bases and J by 8 bases; unmatched bases: 9. In nucleotides, the CDR3 is TGTGCCACCTCGGACAGGGCACACGAAAAACTGTTTTTT. Its translation: CATSDRAHEKLFF.

This chain uses TRBV29-1 with TRBJ2-7; TRBD1 or TRBD2 may be the D gene (5 bases each). Trimming left V 4 bases short and J 5 bases short, with 21 bases between. Germline lookup yields CDR1 SQVTM and CDR2 ANQGSEA. The CDR3 totals 15 residues. The CDR3 DNA sequence: TGCAGCGTTGGTGCCCTGGGACGGCAGTTGGACGAGCAGTACTTC. Amino acids: CSVGALGRQLDEQYF.